Listed below are T cell receptor beta chains from one sample, sequenced in a study of T cell responses to AZD1222 COVID-19 vaccine. The table came from immunoSEQ multiplex PCR; TCRdb's copy has only in-frame clones and leaves some out. The sample gives roughly 120,000 clones, 88% of which show up once; 3.5% is in the top ten. Sample: peripheral blood, taken 28 days after the second AZD1222 dose. The receptor source for this set is an adult who received the AZD1222 COVID-19 vaccine. CDR3s include the opening cysteine and the closing phenylalanine or tryptophan. D genes are given only for firm matches. Size tells how often a clone was seen (once, few, many) or the class of an expanded clone, and some rows leave it out.

clone_size	j_call	d_call	v_call	cdr3_nt	cdr3_aa
NA	TRBJ2-3	NA	TRBV19	TGTGCCAGTAGTATTTCAGGGCGAAGGCCCACAGATACGCAGTATTTT	CASSISGRRPTDTQYF
NA	TRBJ2-5	TRBD2	TRBV6-1	TGTGCCAGCAGTGAAACTAGCGGGAGTATATACGGGAGGATCGGGTACCAAGAGACCCAGTACTTC	CASSETSGSIYGRIGYQETQYF
NA	TRBJ1-5	NA	TRBV2	TGTGCCAGCAGTGAATTCCAAGGATATAGCAATCAGCCCCAGCATTTT	CASSEFQGYSNQPQHF
NA	TRBJ2-7	TRBD1	TRBV2	TGTGCCAGCAGTGACGGACAGGGGGCCTACGAGCAGTACTTC	CASSDGQGAYEQYF
NA	TRBJ1-5	NA	TRBV28	TGTGCCAGCAGTTCAGGGTCGGGGGATCAGCCCCAGCATTTT	CASSSGSGDQPQHF
NA	TRBJ2-7	NA	TRBV5-6	TGTGCCAGCAGCTCCTCCTACGAGCAGTACTTC	CASSSSYEQYF
NA	TRBJ1-5	NA	TRBV4-1	TGCGCCAGCAGCCAAGACGGGCTAGCTCCTCAGCCCCAGCATTTT	CASSQDGLAPQPQHF
NA	TRBJ1-5	NA	TRBV7-8	TGTGCCAGCAGCATTACCTCGGGGGTCCAGCCCCAGCATTTT	CASSITSGVQPQHF
NA	TRBJ2-1	NA	TRBV12-3/TRBV12-4	TGTGCCAGCAGCCTATCCTACAATGAGCAGTTCTTC	CASSLSYNEQFF
NA	TRBJ1-1	NA	TRBV5-4	TGTGCCAGCAGCTTGCCGAAAGGGGGTGCTGAAGCTTTCTTT	CASSLPKGGAEAFF
NA	TRBJ2-7	NA	TRBV12-3/TRBV12-4	TGTGCCAGCAGCCTAGGGACAACCTACGAGCAGTACTTC	CASSLGTTYEQYF
NA	TRBJ2-2	TRBD2	TRBV29-1	TGCAGCGTCGGGAATAGCGGGGGAAGGAGAGGGGAGCTGTTTTTT	CSVGNSGGRRGELFF
NA	TRBJ1-2	TRBD1	TRBV4-3	TGCGCCAGCACTCAAAGCAGGGGGTCATCGCACTATGGCTACACCTTC	CASTQSRGSSHYGYTF
NA	TRBJ2-4	TRBD2	TRBV28	TGTGCCAGCAGTTCCACTAGCGTTAACATTCAGTACTTC	CASSSTSVNIQYF
NA	TRBJ2-6	TRBD2	TRBV28	TGTGCCAGCAGTTTACCCTTACTAGCGGGATGGAGCTCTGGGGCCAACGTCCTGACTTTC	CASSLPLLAGWSSGANVLTF
NA	TRBJ1-4	NA	TRBV5-1	TGCGCCAGCAGCTTGTGGTCTAGGATCGGATCAACTAATGAAAAACTGTTTTTT	CASSLWSRIGSTNEKLFF
NA	TRBJ1-4	NA	TRBV11-3	TGTGCCAGCAGCTCCAGACAGTTCCGGCAGGGAAAACTGTTTTTT	CASSSRQFRQGKLFF
NA	TRBJ1-2	NA	TRBV6-1	TGTGCCAGCAGTGAGGGTAGGGGGACCTATGGCTACACCTTC	CASSEGRGTYGYTF
NA	TRBJ2-6	NA	TRBV10-3	TGTGCCATCAGTGAGGAAGCTGCCGGGGCCAACGTCCTGACTTTC	CAISEEAAGANVLTF
NA	TRBJ1-6	TRBD1	TRBV5-1	TGCGCCAGCAGCCAAAACGGACAGGGGGCGAATAATTCACCCCTCCACTTT	CASSQNGQGANNSPLHF
few	TRBJ1-3	NA	TRBV27	TGTGCCAGCAGAAAACACAGGGACTCTGGAAACACCATATATTTT	CASRKHRDSGNTIYF
NA	TRBJ1-3	TRBD1	TRBV5-6	TGTGCCAGCAGCTTAGGGACAGGCGGAAACACCATATATTTT	CASSLGTGGNTIYF
NA	TRBJ2-2	NA	TRBV24-1	TGTGCCACCGGGGGACGGATACCGGGGGAGCTGTTTTTT	CATGGRIPGELFF